These 13 T cell receptor beta chains came from one sample sequenced in a study of T cells in Graves' hyperthyroidism and ophthalmopathy (dated by TCRdb to about 2019). The method was multiplex PCR. The instrument given in TCRdb is Illumina HiSeq 2000. The TCR beta CDR3 regions were amplified from the RNA transcripts. The first round of RT-PCR for the TCR CDR3 was performed with the HTBI primer set and the Qiagen OneStep RT-PCR kit. TCRdb handled the public reads itself, with Q25 trimming in fastp and clone calling in MiXCR, and kept productive beta chains. Rows are combined by CDR3 protein, so each entry shows the most common genes and DNA. Across this sample there are roughly 150,000 distinct CDR3 sequences, with just under 9.5% seen only once. Clones ranked in the top ten supply less than 25% of the sample. Material for sequencing was blood. The receptor set was obtained from a woman between 18 and 30 years old with Graves' hyperthyroidism that later progressed to Graves' ophthalmopathy.

Notes on this clonotype: Relative to the germline gene, one junction end is altered; a read error may explain this. The V and J genes are TRBV5-5 and TRBJ1-1; D unresolved. This CDR3 comprises 13 residues. Germline lookup yields CDR1 SGHKS and CDR2 YYEKEE (reference sequence). CDR3 sequence: CVSSQEKVTEAFF. The CDR3 bases are TGTGTCAGCAGCCAAGAGAAGGTTACTGAAGCTTTCTTT.

The table lists this clonotype with many counts. V usage is TRBV20-1 and J usage is TRBJ1-2, with 7 bases identical to TRBD1. Trimming at V came to 0 bases and at J to 4 bases, leaving 17 bases not matched to a gene. Germline lookup yields CDR1 DFQATT and CDR2 SNEGSKA (reference sequence). CDR3 length equals 18 residues. CDR3 sequence reads: CSARDIPGTDAFLYGYTF. The CDR3 bases are TGCAGTGCTAGAGATATTCCGGGGACAGACGCCTTTCTCTATGGCTACACCTTC.

This clonotype was seen at least ten times. This chain connects TRBV27 to TRBJ1-5; possible D gene TRBD1, 6 bases. The CDR3 contains 13 residues. Germline CDR1 reads MNHEY; CDR2 reads SMNVEV (reference sequence). V lost 8 bases and J lost 2, with 10 bases in between. This chain's CDR3 is CASSGVGNQPQHF. In DNA, the CDR3 is TGTGCCAGCTCAGGGGTTGGCAATCAGCCCCAGCATTTT.

The rearrangement links TRBV5-6 to TRBJ2-5, with D tentatively TRBD2 (6 bases). The CDR3 is 13 residues long. With 2 bases removed from V and 5 bases from J, the gap between germline ends came to 10 bases. Germline CDR1 reads SGHDT; CDR2 reads YYEEEE. In DNA form, the CDR3 reads TGTGCCAGCAGCTTCTTCCTAGCGGAGACCCAGTACTTC. Translation: CASSFFLAETQYF.

In this sample, this clonotype turned up many times. J is TRBJ1-2 and V is TRBV12-3 or TRBV12-4; TRBD1 matches 9 bases. V lost 5 bases and J lost 7; bases outside the gene matches: 5. CDR3 size: 13 residues. In nucleotides, the CDR3 is TGTGCCAGCAGTGCGACAGGGGGGCTTGGCTACACCTTC. It is translated as CASSATGGLGYTF.

This clonotype was recorded a few times. The chain combines TRBV7-8 with TRBJ2-5; 9 bases align to TRBD1. CDR1 is SGHVS, CDR2 FQNEAQ, per germline. J was trimmed by 5 bases and V by 1 base; bases with no gene match: 5. This CDR3 has 15 residues. CDR3 coding DNA: TGTGCCAGCAGCTTAGTCAGGACAGGGGAGGAGACCCAGTACTTC. It is translated as CASSLVRTGEETQYF.

This clonotype was seen ten or more times. The chain employs TRBV20-1 and TRBJ1-2; D is unclear. CDR1 and CDR2 from the germline V gene are DFQATT and SNEGSKA (reference sequence). The CDR3 spans 14 residues. V lost 1 base to trimming and J lost 1 base, with 10 bases between them. The CDR3 DNA follows: TGCAGTGCTAGAGTATCAGTGTATAACTATGGCTACACCTTC. Protein: CSARVSVYNYGYTF.

The sample holds many counts of this clonotype. The rearrangement uses TRBV7-9 and TRBJ1-3; 7 positions match TRBD1. The germline CDR1 and CDR2 sequences are SEHNR and FQNEAQ (reference sequence). There are 15 residues in the CDR3. The ends lost 5 bases at V and 3 bases at J; junction bases unmatched: 7. The CDR3 DNA reads TGTGCCAGCAGCCCCGGGACAGTCTTTGGAAACACCATATATTTT. It encodes CASSPGTVFGNTIYF.

This clonotype has just a few counts. This chain joins TRBV29-1 and TRBJ1-1; the D gene is possibly TRBD1 (5 bases). The germline CDR1 and CDR2 sequences are SQVTM and ANQGSEA. The CDR3 is made up of 12 amino acids. V was shortened by 3 bases and J by 1 base, with 6 bases between the two germline ends. The CDR3 region is CSVDGQNTEAFF. In DNA form, the CDR3 reads TGCAGCGTTGATGGACAGAACACTGAAGCTTTCTTT.

This clonotype came up many times. The gene calls are TRBV30 and TRBJ1-1, with D hard to call. This CDR3 region has 14 residues. The germline V gene encodes CDR1 GTSNPN and CDR2 SVGIG (reference sequence). The V gene lost 4 bases and the J gene lost 6 bases, with 18 bases spanning the gap. The CDR3 DNA reads as TGTGCCTGGAAGGATGGGTTGGGGAGGGCTGAAGCTTTCTTT. This sequence encodes CAWKDGLGRAEAFF.

At least ten counts were recorded for this clonotype. The chain recombines TRBV6-1 with TRBJ1-4; no clear D. Germline loops: CDR1 MNHNS, CDR2 SASEGT. Trimming removed 5 bases from V and 2 bases from J, with 24 bases in between. The CDR3 runs to 19 residues. CDR3 loop: CASSRKPTGGWATNEKLFF. The CDR3 nucleotides are TGTGCCAGCAGTCGAAAACCGACGGGAGGCTGGGCTACTAATGAAAAACTGTTTTTT.

This clonotype has at least ten counts. The chain combines TRBV14 with TRBJ1-1; 8 bases are a match to TRBD1. V shed 3 bases and J 6 bases; nucleotides not matched to a gene: 6. CDR3 length: 14 residues. Looked up from germline, CDR1 is SGHDN and CDR2 is FVKESK. This CDR3 reads CASSHFDRGAEAFF. For the CDR3, the DNA is TGTGCCAGCAGCCACTTTGACAGGGGCGCTGAAGCTTTCTTT.

In this sample, this clonotype turned up many times. The chain links TRBV3-1 to TRBJ1-3; TRBD1 is a possible D gene (6 bases). Looked up from germline, CDR1 is LGHDT and CDR2 is YNNKEL (reference sequence). Trimming took 4 bases from V and 0 from J, leaving 16 bases between them. The CDR3 is 17 residues long. This chain's CDR3 is CASSPLTRGNSGNTIYF. CDR3 nucleotide sequence: TGTGCCAGCAGCCCCCTTACGAGGGGGAACTCTGGAAACACCATATATTTT.